One and the same sample provided the 22 T cell receptor beta chains below, sequenced in a study of T-cell reconstitution after alpha-beta-depleted transplantation in children. The library targeted TCRbeta and was prepared with unique molecular identifiers. TCRdb analysed the PCR reads with MiXCR anew, one entry per CDR3 protein. The table records 77,000 or so distinct CDR3 sequences, 15% to 20% of them present only once. This material consisted of PBMCs, mostly from graft donor cells, taken 360 days after TCRalphabeta/CD19-depleted stem cell transplant. These receptors all stem from a male patient aged 2 to 10 who had a stem cell transplant for acute lymphoblastic leukemia, so the T cells may come from the graft donor.

The chain has TRBV5-1 and TRBJ2-7; 7 nucleotides match TRBD1. This CDR3 has 15 residues. Trimming took 3 bases from V and 0 from J; bases not matched to a gene: 6. CDR1 and CDR2 from the germline V gene are SGHRS and YFSETQ. The CDR3: CASSSRQGSSYEQYF. CDR3 nucleotides: TGCGCCAGCAGCTCCCGACAGGGAAGCTCCTACGAGCAGTACTTC.

The sample holds a few counts of this clonotype. The chain recombines TRBV4-1 with TRBJ2-2; 14 bases fit TRBD2. Germline trimming cut 3 bases from V and 6 bases from J; bases unmatched to any gene: 9. Germline V CDR1 and CDR2: MGHRA, YSYEKL. The CDR3 loop spans 18 amino acids. The CDR3 DNA follows: TGCGCCAGCAGCCATCCCGGACTAGCGGGAGGATGGGCCGGGGAGCTGTTTTTT. Amino acids: CASSHPGLAGGWAGELFF.

This clonotype turned up a few times. The V gene is TRBV3-1, the J gene TRBJ2-3; 10 nucleotides align to TRBD2. The V gene end was trimmed by 5 bases and the J gene end by 2 bases; junction bases not matched to a gene: 13. Germline CDR1 LGHDT, CDR2 YNNKEL (reference sequence). The CDR3 loop spans 18 amino acids. CDR3 in amino acids: CASSASGRALDYTDTQYF. CDR3 coding DNA: TGTGCCAGCAGCGCAAGCGGGAGGGCCTTAGACTACACAGATACGCAGTATTTT.

This clonotype was found a few times. This chain uses TRBV10-3 with TRBJ2-2, with D perhaps TRBD1 (5 bases). This CDR3 region has 15 residues. Germline values: CDR1 ENHRY, CDR2 SYGVKD. V was shortened by 4 bases and J by 4 bases, with 13 bases between the two germline ends. The CDR3 DNA sequence: TGTGCCATCAGTGGATTTGATAGGGGCACCGGGGAGCTGTTTTTT. Encoded protein: CAISGFDRGTGELFF.

The rearrangement uses TRBV3-1 and TRBJ2-1; the match to TRBD2 covers 13 bases. Per germline, CDR1 LGHDT and CDR2 YNNKEL (reference sequence). The length of the CDR3 is 16 residues. Trimming removed 6 bases from V and 5 bases from J; junction bases left unmatched: 7. The CDR3 nucleotides read TGTGCCAGCAGAGTAAGACTAGCGGGAGGCAACAATGAGCAGTTCTTC. It is translated as CASRVRLAGGNNEQFF.

V usage is TRBV11-3 and J usage is TRBJ2-1; D may be TRBD1 or TRBD2 (5 bases each). V was shortened by 1 base and J by 8 bases, with 15 bases between the two germline ends. Germline CDR1 reads SGHNT; CDR2 reads YENEEA. This CDR3 region has 15 residues. CDR3 in DNA: TGTGCCAGCAGCTTAGGAGGGGCAGGGTGGGATGAGCAGTTCTTC. Translated, it gives CASSLGGAGWDEQFF.

This clonotype was picked up a small number of times. This chain uses TRBV5-5 with TRBJ1-2; 7 bases align to TRBD1. With 5 bases clipped from V and 4 bases from J, the junction kept 11 bases outside the gene matches. The CDR3 length is 15 residues. CDR1 SGHKS and CDR2 YYEKEE come from the germline V gene (reference sequence). CDR3: CASSFDRAHLYGYTF. CDR3 DNA: TGTGCCAGCAGTTTTGACAGGGCACATCTCTATGGCTACACCTTC.

There are a few counts of this clonotype. The gene calls are TRBV15 and TRBJ2-4; a weak D match, TRBD1 (5 bases). This CDR3 comprises 20 residues. The V end lost 3 bases, the J end lost 0 bases, and 24 bases lay between the germline ends. Germline V gene data show CDR1 as LNHNV and CDR2 as YYDKDF (reference sequence). Here the CDR3 DNA reads TGTGCCACCAGCAGGGGGCGAGGTAACCCTATACAACCAGCCAAAAACATTCAGTACTTC. This codes for CATSRGRGNPIQPAKNIQYF.

This clonotype was picked up many times. This chain joins TRBV5-1 and TRBJ2-4; tentatively, D is TRBD1 (6 bases). The germline V gene has CDR1 SGHRS and CDR2 YFSETQ. Trimming took off 4 bases at V and 2 bases at J, with 13 bases between the two ends. The CDR3 covers 15 residues. Written as DNA, the CDR3 is TGCGCCAGCAGCGCCCGGACAGTTACCAAAAACATTCAGTACTTC. Translation: CASSARTVTKNIQYF.

This clonotype has a handful of counts. The J gene is TRBJ2-5, the V gene TRBV5-1; D gene unclear. The CDR3 contains 14 residues. V lost 0 bases, J lost 0 bases, and 6 bases lay in between. Germline CDR1 is SGHRS and CDR2 is YFSETQ. CDR3 sequence reads: CASSLVGNQETQYF. The CDR3 nucleotides are TGCGCCAGCAGCTTGGTCGGCAACCAAGAGACCCAGTACTTC.

The chain uses TRBV7-6 and TRBJ2-5; 14 bases fit TRBD2. Unmatched junction bases numbered 14, after V lost 2 bases and J lost 0 bases. The CDR3 spans 21 residues. Germline lookup yields CDR1 SGHVS and CDR2 FNYEAQ. The CDR3 region has the DNA TGTGCCAGCAGCTTATATCCCCCCGGACTAGCGGGAGGATCCAACCAAGAGACCCAGTACTTC. It is translated as CASSLYPPGLAGGSNQETQYF. The entire variable domain, with the rest obtained from reference TRBV7-6 and TRBJ2-5, is as follows: GAGVSQSPRYKVTKRGQDVALRCDPISGHVSLYWYRQALGQGPEFLTYFNYEAQQDKSGLPNDRFSAERPEGSISTLTIQRTEQRDSAMYRCASSLYPPGLAGGSNQETQYFGPGTRLLVL.

The chain combines TRBV12-3 or TRBV12-4 with TRBJ2-2; no clear D. This CDR3 is 13 amino acids long. With 3 bases removed from V and 5 bases from J, the gap between germline ends came to 7 bases. CDR3 in amino acids: CASSFSETGELFF. DNA of the CDR3: TGTGCCAGCAGTTTCTCGGAGACCGGGGAGCTGTTTTTT.

This clonotype came up many times. V and J are TRBV6-6 and TRBJ2-7, with 7 bases aligning to TRBD1. V dropped 6 bases and J dropped 11; count of bases not matched to a gene: 10. Germline CDR1 and CDR2: MNHNY and SVGAGI (reference sequence). This CDR3 comprises 12 residues. In DNA form, the CDR3 reads TGTGCCAGCAGAGCCGGGACAGACCCAGAGTACTTC. Residues: CASRAGTDPEYF.

This clonotype was observed a handful of times. The V and J genes are TRBV12-3 or TRBV12-4 and TRBJ2-5, with 7 bases aligning to TRBD2. This CDR3 spans 16 amino acids. V was pared by 5 bases and J by 1 base, with 10 bases of the junction left unmatched. CDR3 protein: CASSLRGGASQETQYF. The DNA of the CDR3 is TGTGCCAGCAGTCTCCGGGGAGGGGCCTCCCAAGAGACCCAGTACTTC.

This clonotype was counted many times. This sequence joins TRBV5-1 and TRBJ2-2; D unresolved. Germline loops: CDR1 SGHRS, CDR2 YFSETQ. V lost 0 bases and J 7 bases, leaving 4 bases between the germline ends. This CDR3 spans 12 amino acids. CDR3 in amino acids: CASSLVNGELFF. The DNA of the CDR3 is TGCGCCAGCAGCTTGGTCAACGGGGAGCTGTTTTTT.

The J gene is TRBJ2-2, the V gene TRBV4-1; 7 bases are shared with TRBD2. Germline loops: CDR1 MGHRA, CDR2 YSYEKL. After removal of 2 bases from V and 4 bases from J, the junction contained 19 bases not matched to a gene. The CDR3 runs to 20 residues. This chain's CDR3 is CASSQLQLVGSGRVTGELFF. DNA for the CDR3: TGCGCCAGCAGCCAACTCCAGCTAGTGGGTAGTGGGAGGGTCACCGGGGAGCTGTTTTTT.

In this sample, this clonotype turned up many times. The chain is built from TRBV7-9 and TRBJ2-7; TRBD1 or TRBD2 may be the D gene (6 bases each). The CDR3 extends over 15 amino acids. The ends were cut back, 2 bases at V and 6 bases at J, with 17 bases in the middle. CDR1 SEHNR and CDR2 FQNEAQ come from the germline V gene (reference sequence). The CDR3: CASSLLGGFGGEQYF. As DNA, the CDR3 is TGTGCCAGCAGCTTACTAGGGGGGTTTGGGGGCGAGCAGTACTTC.

V gene TRBV5-1 combines with J gene TRBJ2-7; D remains ambiguous. This CDR3 contains 15 residues. The V gene lost 1 base and the J gene lost 1 base, with 12 bases spanning the gap. The germline CDR1 and CDR2 sequences are SGHRS and YFSETQ. CDR3 bases: TGCGCCAGCAGCTTGCTAAGCCTTGGGTCCTACGAGCAGTACTTC. Protein: CASSLLSLGSYEQYF.

V gene TRBV5-1 combines with J gene TRBJ2-5, with D tentatively TRBD1 (5 bases). Between the trimmed V and J ends, which lost 0 bases and 5 bases, there was a span of 8 bases. CDR3 length: 13 amino acids. The germline V gene has CDR1 SGHRS and CDR2 YFSETQ. CDR3 loop: CASSLDRRETQYF. The CDR3 DNA sequence: TGCGCCAGCAGCTTGGACAGGCGGGAGACCCAGTACTTC.

This clonotype occurred a few times. The chain uses TRBV5-6 and TRBJ1-2; the match to TRBD1 covers 9 bases. This CDR3 spans 16 amino acids. CDR1 is SGHDT and CDR2 is YYEEEE in the germline V gene. The V segment lost 5 bases and the J segment 3 bases; nucleotides outside the gene matches: 11. Written as DNA, the CDR3 is TGTGCCAGCAGTTCTTACAGGGGGCCGGGGGACTATGGCTACACCTTC. Protein sequence: CASSSYRGPGDYGYTF.

This clonotype was counted only a few times. The chain links TRBV7-9 to TRBJ2-5, with D uncertain. The germline CDR1 and CDR2 sequences are SEHNR and FQNEAQ (reference sequence). V was pared by 1 base and J by 5 bases, with 11 bases between. CDR3 length: 14 residues. CDR3 sequence (DNA): TGTGCCAGCAGCTTAGGGACCCTCCGGGAGACCCAGTACTTC. It specifies CASSLGTLRETQYF.

The chain joins TRBV6-1 to TRBJ2-7; 9 nucleotides align to TRBD2. The germline V gene encodes CDR1 MNHNS and CDR2 SASEGT. J lost 9 bases, V lost 3 bases, and 9 bases had no gene match. This CDR3 is 14 amino acids long. For the CDR3, the DNA is TGTGCCAGCAGTGATGTTGCGGGAGGGGGATTGCAGTACTTC. Translated, it gives CASSDVAGGGLQYF.